A single sample gave rise to the 14 T cell receptor beta chains below, sequenced in a study of STAT5B mutations in CD4+ large granular lymphocyte leukemia. The assay was immunoSEQ multiplex PCR, and TCRdb's table has in-frame clones only and misses some. The sample records tens of thousands of clones, roughly four fifths being singletons. The material sequenced was CD4+ T cells from blood buffy coats. All receptors come from a human donor in good health.

The CDR3 spells CASSFGRAITNEQFF. CDR3 nucleotides: TGTGCCAGCAGCTTCGGGAGGGCCATTACCAATGAGCAGTTCTTC. This chain connects TRBV7-3 to TRBJ2-1; 8 bases align to TRBD2. This CDR3 contains 15 residues. Germline loops: CDR1 SGHTA, CDR2 FQGTGA. Losses at the gene ends were 3 bases for V and 6 bases for J; bases not matched to a gene: 7.

The J gene is TRBJ1-5, the V gene TRBV25-1; D not certain. V was clipped by 8 bases and J by 0 bases, with 20 bases between them. Germline V CDR1 and CDR2: MGHDK, SYGVNS. CDR3 length: 17 amino acids. The CDR3 sequence is CASSPRGDLYSNQPQHF. CDR3 in DNA: TGTGCCAGCTCTCCCCGCGGAGACCTCTATAGCAATCAGCCCCAGCATTTT.

J is TRBJ2-1 and V is TRBV5-1, with TRBD2 identical over 12 bases. Germline V gene lookup returns CDR1 SGHRS and CDR2 YFSETQ. This CDR3 comprises 15 residues. With 0 bases clipped from V and 10 bases from J, the junction kept 5 bases outside the gene matches. The CDR3 spells CASSLELAGGDEQFF. The CDR3 DNA sequence: TGCGCCAGCAGCTTGGAACTAGCGGGAGGAGACGAGCAGTTCTTC.

The V call is TRBV9, the J call TRBJ1-5; no reliable D call. Trimming shortened V by 0 bases and J by 6 bases, and 7 bases separated the two germline ends. The CDR3 contains 13 residues. Germline V CDR1 and CDR2: SGDLS, YYNGEE. The DNA of the CDR3 is TGTGCCAGCAGCGTAGCTGAGCGTCAGCCCCAGCATTTT. Translated, it gives CASSVAERQPQHF.

This rearrangement joins TRBV7-2 to TRBJ1-5, with D unclear. The CDR3 length is 14 residues. CDR1 is SGHTA and CDR2 is FQGNSA in the germline V gene. The germline V and J ends were trimmed by 0 bases and 9 bases, with 12 bases remaining between them. As DNA, the CDR3 is TGTGCCAGCAGCTTAGCGAAGGGCCTGGGGCCCCAGCATTTT. Translation gives CASSLAKGLGPQHF.

The gene calls are TRBV30 and TRBJ2-5, with D uncertain. This CDR3 has 15 amino acids. Per the germline V gene, CDR1 is GTSNPN and CDR2 is SVGIG (reference sequence). V lost 0 bases and J lost 2, with 13 bases in between. The CDR3 sequence: CAWSVGSMNQETQYF. The CDR3, as DNA: TGTGCCTGGAGTGTAGGTAGTATGAATCAAGAGACCCAGTACTTC.

The sample holds a few counts of this clone. V and J are TRBV10-2 and TRBJ2-1; TRBD2 matches 13 bases. The CDR3 loop spans 15 amino acids. Germline assignment: CDR1 WSHSY and CDR2 SAAADI. V trimming: 6 bases; J trimming: 5 bases; junction bases outside the gene matches: 4. The CDR3 DNA sequence: TGCGCCAGCAGCCGGACTAGCGGGAGTAACAATGAGCAGTTCTTC. The encoded protein is CASSRTSGSNNEQFF.

The chain is built from TRBV14 and TRBJ2-3, with 8 bases aligning to TRBD2. The trim removed 2 bases at V and 9 bases at J, leaving 7 bases unmatched. This CDR3 comprises 14 residues. Germline CDR1 SGHDN, CDR2 FVKESK. CDR3 region: CASSQLRGGSTQYF. The CDR3 DNA sequence: TGTGCCAGCAGCCAACTCCGGGGGGGCTCGACGCAGTATTTT. Supplemented by reference TRBV14 and TRBJ2-3, the full variable domain reads EAGVTQFPSHSVIEKGQTVTLRCDPISGHDNLYWYRRVMGKEIKFLLHFVKESKQDESGMPNNRFLAERTGGTYSTLKVQPAELEDSGVYFCASSQLRGGSTQYFGPGTRLTVL.

This chain links TRBV7-9 with TRBJ1-1, with D uncertain. Germline V lookup: CDR1 SEHNR, CDR2 FQNEAQ (reference sequence). V was pared by 2 bases and J by 1 base, with 5 bases between. The CDR3 totals 13 residues. As DNA, the CDR3 is TGTGCCAGCAGCTTATTAGAGAACACTGAAGCTTTCTTT. It is translated as CASSLLENTEAFF. Combining the CDR3 with reference TRBV7-9 and TRBJ1-1 gives the whole variable domain DTGVSQNPRHKITKRGQNVTFRCDPISEHNRLYWYRQTLGQGPEFLTYFQNEAQLEKSRLLSDRFSAERPKGSFSTLEIQRTEQGDSAMYLCASSLLENTEAFFGQGTRLTVV.

The J gene is TRBJ1-2, the V gene TRBV7-2; the D gene is possibly TRBD1 (6 bases). The CDR3 loop spans 15 amino acids. Germline V gene lookup returns CDR1 SGHTA and CDR2 FQGNSA. V was cut by 3 bases and J by 4 bases, with 15 bases left in between. CDR3 sequence reads: CASSFGGRGSYGYTF. The DNA for the CDR3 is TGTGCCAGCAGCTTCGGGGGCCGGGGAAGCTATGGCTACACCTTC.

This chain joins TRBV5-6 and TRBJ1-2; D is perhaps TRBD1 (6 bases). V was trimmed by 3 bases and J by 8 bases, leaving 17 bases between them. CDR1 is SGHDT and CDR2 is YYEEEE in the germline V gene. This CDR3 has 14 residues. The CDR3 here is CASSSEWGAKGYTF. CDR3 bases: TGTGCCAGCAGCTCCGAGTGGGGGGCGAAGGGCTACACCTTC.

V and J are TRBV6-6 and TRBJ2-1; D is perhaps TRBD1 or TRBD2 (5 bases each). The V end lost 9 bases, the J end lost 15 bases, and 21 bases lay between the germline ends. The V gene's germline CDR1 is MNHNY and CDR2 SVGAGI (reference sequence). This CDR3 contains 12 residues. CDR3 in DNA: TGTGCCAGTTCTGATCAGCTGGGGGTGGGGTTCTTC. The encoded protein is CASSDQLGVGFF.

The rearrangement links TRBV30 to TRBJ1-2; TRBD1 matches at 9 bases. The germline CDR1 and CDR2 sequences are GTSNPN and SVGIG (reference sequence). J lost 7 bases, V lost 7 bases, and 16 bases had no gene match. The CDR3 is 15 amino acids. The CDR3 sequence: CAFNVQGANSIGYTF. The CDR3 region has the DNA TGTGCCTTTAACGTACAGGGGGCGAATTCAATTGGCTACACCTTC.

This sequence joins TRBV9 and TRBJ2-1; no reliable D call. Germline values: CDR1 SGDLS, CDR2 YYNGEE. This CDR3 contains 17 residues. The germline V and J ends were trimmed by 0 bases and 0 bases, with 13 bases remaining between them. The CDR3 is CASSVGWTVSSYNEQFF. The CDR3 nucleotides are TGTGCCAGCAGCGTAGGATGGACGGTAAGCTCCTACAATGAGCAGTTCTTC.